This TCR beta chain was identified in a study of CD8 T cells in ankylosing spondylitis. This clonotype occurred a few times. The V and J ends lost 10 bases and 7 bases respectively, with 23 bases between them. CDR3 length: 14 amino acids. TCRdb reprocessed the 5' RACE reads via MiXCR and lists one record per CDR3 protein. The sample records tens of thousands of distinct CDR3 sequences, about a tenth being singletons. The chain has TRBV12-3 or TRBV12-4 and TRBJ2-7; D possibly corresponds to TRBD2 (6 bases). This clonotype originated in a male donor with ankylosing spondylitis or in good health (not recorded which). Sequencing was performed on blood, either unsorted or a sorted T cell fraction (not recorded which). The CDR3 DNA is TGTGCCATAGCTCTCGGTGGGGGAGGTGGGGAGCAGTACTTC. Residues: CAIALGGGGGEQYF.